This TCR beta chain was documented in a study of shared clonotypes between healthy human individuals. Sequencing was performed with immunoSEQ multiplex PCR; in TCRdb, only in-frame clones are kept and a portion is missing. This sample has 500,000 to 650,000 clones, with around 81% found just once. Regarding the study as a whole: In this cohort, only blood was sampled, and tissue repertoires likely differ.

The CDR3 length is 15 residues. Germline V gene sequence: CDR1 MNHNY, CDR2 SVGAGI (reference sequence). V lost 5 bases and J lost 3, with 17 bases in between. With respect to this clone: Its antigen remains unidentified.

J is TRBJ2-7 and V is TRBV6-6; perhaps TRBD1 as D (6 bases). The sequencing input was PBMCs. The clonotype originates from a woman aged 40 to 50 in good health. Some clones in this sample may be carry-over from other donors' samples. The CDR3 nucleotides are TGTGCCAGCAGTGATACAGGGCGTTCGAACTACGAGCAGTACTTC. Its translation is CASSDTGRSNYEQYF.